The entry below gives a single T cell receptor beta chain sequence along with its context. Its antigen is unknown. The input lacks base qualities; no much larger clone sits a single base away. TCRbeta CDR3 regions were amplified from genomic DNA using the immunoSEQ Assay, a bias-controlled multiplex PCR. Regarding the original processing steps: Within the assay, amplification of reference gene primers was used to estimate how many nucleated cells each sample contained. To quantify the absolute abundance of each unique TCRbeta CDR3 rearrangement, sequence reads were collapsed and filtered. Productive Simpson clonality was computed per sample as the square root of Simpson's diversity index over productive rearrangements. TCRdb's version of the immuneACCESS table is confined to in-frame rearrangements and falls short of the full clone set. An unresolved V gene accounts for under half of the shortfall where checked; the remainder is of unknown origin. V and J calls and clone size come straight from that table; D and trimming were deduced from the DNA. This sample is represented by tens of thousands of clones; 76% of them were singletons. The top ten clonotypes cover approximately 15% of the sample.

One collaborating source in Seattle enrolled patients during active infection and followed them longitudinally through the course of disease. Each collaborating institution followed its own protocols to collect whole blood in K2EDTA tubes. Collaborator samples were shipped for TCRbeta analysis as frozen whole blood, isolated PBMCs, or DNA extracted from either sample type. The CDR3 numbers 15 residues from cysteine through phenylalanine. Just CDR3 DNA is preserved here, 45 bases in frame from base 1. After removal of 11 bases from V and 4 bases from J, the junction retains 15 bases not matched to a gene. Via the germline V gene, CDR1 is MNHEY and CDR2 SVGAGI. The data are from a study of blood T cell repertoires in COVID-19 (dated by TCRdb to about 2020). Background on the whole study: Samples from collaborators originated in the United States, Italy and Spain and spanned both the acute and convalescent phases of COVID-19. Deeply sampled blood TCRbeta repertoires from subjects exposed to, actively infected with, or recovered from COVID-19 were included in the dataset. The sample metadata nearly always contained a de-identified subject ID, COVID-19 status, age in years and sex. HLA class I and class II types, where available, came from metadata supplied by the sample provider rather than from assay-based typing. The repertoires were released in a freely available public database intended as a resource for research on the immune response to SARS-CoV-2. The material from the prospective study consisted of cDNA or gDNA derived from T cells, B-cell-depleted T cells, or PBMCs. The samples were drawn from the first 160 participants of the ongoing ImmuneRACE study and from more than 1,000 subjects provided by 6 global collaborators.

General study outcomes and caveats: Clinical and demographic metadata were provided uncurated, with the amount varying by source and participant.

The chain is encoded by TRBV6-5 joined to TRBJ2-3; the junction holds 7 bases that match TRBD1. Sequenced sample: peripheral blood. The source of this sequence is a man aged 55 to 70 with COVID-19, enrolled during active disease. In nucleotide form, the sequence is TGTGCCGGGGGCACCGGGACAGCTTTATCAGATACGCAGTATTTT. Its product reads: CAGGTGTALSDTQYF.